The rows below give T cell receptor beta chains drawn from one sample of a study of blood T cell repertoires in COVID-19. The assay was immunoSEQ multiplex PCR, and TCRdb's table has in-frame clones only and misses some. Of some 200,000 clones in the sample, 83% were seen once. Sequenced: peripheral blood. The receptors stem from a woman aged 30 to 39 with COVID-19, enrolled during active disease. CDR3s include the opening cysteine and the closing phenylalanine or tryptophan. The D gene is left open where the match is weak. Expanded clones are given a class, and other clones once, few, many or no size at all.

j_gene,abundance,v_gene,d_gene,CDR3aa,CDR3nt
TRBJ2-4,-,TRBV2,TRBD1,CASSVQGAGIQYF,TGTGCCAGCAGTGTACAGGGGGCAGGTATTCAGTACTTC
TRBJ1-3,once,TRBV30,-,CAWKGLGSGNTIYF,TGTGCCTGGAAGGGGCTTGGGTCTGGAAACACCATATATTTT
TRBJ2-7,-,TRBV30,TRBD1,CAWSVGGTGAEQYF,TGTGCCTGGAGTGTAGGAGGGACAGGGGCCGAGCAGTACTTC
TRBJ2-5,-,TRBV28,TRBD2,CASRAKGLGGAAQYF,TGTGCCAGCAGGGCGAAGGGACTAGGGGGGGCGGCCCAGTACTTC
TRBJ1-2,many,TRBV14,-,CASSPLGHSNYGYTF,TGTGCCAGCAGCCCACTTGGACACAGTAACTATGGCTACACCTTC
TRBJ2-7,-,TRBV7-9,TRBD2,CASSPPGGGSPYYEQYF,TGTGCCAGCAGCCCCCCGGGGGGAGGTTCCCCATACTACGAGCAGTACTTC
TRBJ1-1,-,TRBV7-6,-,CASSQDRNTEAFF,TGTGCCAGCAGTCAGGACAGGAACACTGAAGCTTTCTTT
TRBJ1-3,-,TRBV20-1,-,CSPRAGNTIYF,TGCAGTCCGAGGGCTGGAAACACCATATATTTT
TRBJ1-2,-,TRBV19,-,CASSISGAYGYTF,TGTGCCAGTAGTATATCAGGGGCCTATGGCTACACCTTC
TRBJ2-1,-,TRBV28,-,CASRTDRIYNEQFF,TGTGCCAGCAGGACGGACAGAATATACAATGAGCAGTTCTTC
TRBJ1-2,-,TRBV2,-,CASLQDTGYTF,TGTGCCAGCCTTCAAGACACCGGCTACACCTTC
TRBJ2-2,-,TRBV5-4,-,CASSLVRDGELFF,TGTGCCAGCAGCTTGGTCCGGGACGGGGAGCTGTTTTTT
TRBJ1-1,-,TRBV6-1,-,CASSEPGSIMNTEAFF,TGTGCCAGCAGTGAACCAGGAAGCATAATGAACACTGAAGCTTTCTTT
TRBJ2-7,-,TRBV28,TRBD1,CASSLLQGLSYEQYF,TGTGCCAGCAGTTTGCTACAGGGGCTCTCCTACGAGCAGTACTTC
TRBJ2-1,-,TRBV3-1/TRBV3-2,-,CASSLAPSYNEQFF,TGTGCCAGCAGCCTAGCGCCTTCCTACAATGAGCAGTTCTTC
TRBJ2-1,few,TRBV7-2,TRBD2,CASSPVGLAGGNEQFF,TGTGCCAGCAGCCCCGTAGGACTAGCGGGGGGGAATGAGCAGTTCTTC
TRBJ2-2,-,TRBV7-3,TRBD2,CASSLMGLTNTGELFF,TGTGCCAGCAGCTTAATGGGACTAACGAACACCGGGGAGCTGTTTTTT
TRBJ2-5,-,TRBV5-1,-,CASSFGTNPSWQETQYF,TGCGCCAGCAGCTTCGGAACTAACCCCAGCTGGCAAGAGACCCAGTACTTC
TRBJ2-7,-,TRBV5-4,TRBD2,CASSSRTSGSSYEQYF,TGTGCCAGCAGCTCTCGGACTAGCGGGAGCTCCTACGAGCAGTACTTC
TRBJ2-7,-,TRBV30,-,CAWSDSSYEQYF,TGTGCCTGGAGCGACAGCTCCTACGAGCAGTACTTC
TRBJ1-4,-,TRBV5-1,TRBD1,CASSSGQGVEKLFF,TGCGCCAGCAGCAGCGGACAGGGGGTCGAAAAACTGTTTTTT
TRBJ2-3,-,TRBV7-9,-,CASSFRRDSSTDTQYF,TGTGCCAGCAGCTTTCGGAGGGATTCTAGCACAGATACGCAGTATTTT
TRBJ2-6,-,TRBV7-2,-,CASTPPRTGANVLTF,TGTGCCAGCACCCCCCCTAGGACTGGGGCCAACGTCCTGACTTTC
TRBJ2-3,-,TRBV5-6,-,CASSFTGRAQYF,TGTGCCAGCAGTTTCACAGGACGGGCGCAGTATTTT
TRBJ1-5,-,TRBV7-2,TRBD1,CASSLGTGDQPQHF,TGTGCCAGCAGCTTAGGGACAGGGGATCAGCCCCAGCATTTT
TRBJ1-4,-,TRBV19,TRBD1,CASTPHRGQTDEKLFF,TGTGCCAGTACCCCGCACAGGGGGCAAACGGATGAAAAACTGTTTTTT
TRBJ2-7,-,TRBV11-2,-,CASSASGYEQYF,TGTGCCAGCAGCGCATCAGGCTACGAGCAGTACTTC
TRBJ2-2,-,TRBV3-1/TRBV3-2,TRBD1,CASSDIMGQGISGELFF,TGTGCCAGCAGCGACATTATGGGACAGGGTATTTCCGGGGAGCTGTTTTTT
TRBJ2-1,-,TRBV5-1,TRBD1,CASSSMPIGQGARRVRFF,TGCGCCAGCAGCTCAATGCCAATTGGACAGGGGGCTAGGCGTGTTCGGTTCTTC